This T cell receptor (beta chain) came from a study of blood T cells in healthy people across ages. A second PCR of 7 to 11 cycles used a sample-barcoded 5' primer and a J-beta primer mix. TCRdb independently ran MiXCR on the 5' RACE reads; one entry per CDR3 protein. The data show roughly 900,000 distinct CDR3 sequences, around 49% seen once. Each sample used at least 6 million PBMCs. This CDR3 contains 14 residues. Looked up from germline, CDR1 is ENHRY and CDR2 is SYGVKD. Trimming removed 7 bases from V and 5 bases from J, with 15 bases in between. Notes on this clonotype: Its antigen is unknown.

Study-level points and caveats: Changes in expanded clonotypes were possibly confounded, as the CMV status of donors was unknown. Strong correlation was found linking TCR beta diversity to naive T cell percentage.

Sequencing was carried out using blood. This clonotype originated in a man younger than 45 in good health. This sequence joins TRBV10-3 and TRBJ2-1, with a tentative D call TRBD2 (5 bases). This chain's CDR3 is CAIIGRGRDNEQFF. The CDR3 nucleotides read TGTGCCATCATTGGACGGGGAAGGGACAATGAGCAGTTCTTC.